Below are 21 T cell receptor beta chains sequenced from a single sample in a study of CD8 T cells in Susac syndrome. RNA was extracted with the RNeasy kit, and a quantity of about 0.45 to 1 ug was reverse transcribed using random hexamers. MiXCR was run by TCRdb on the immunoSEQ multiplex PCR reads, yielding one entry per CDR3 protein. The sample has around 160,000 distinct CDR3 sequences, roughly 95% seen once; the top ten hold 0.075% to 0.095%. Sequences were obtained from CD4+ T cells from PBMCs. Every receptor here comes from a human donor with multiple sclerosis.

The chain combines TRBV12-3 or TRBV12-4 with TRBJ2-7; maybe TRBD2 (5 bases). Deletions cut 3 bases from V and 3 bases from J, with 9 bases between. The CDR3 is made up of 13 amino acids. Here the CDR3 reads CASSLWELYEQYF. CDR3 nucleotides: TGTGCCAGCAGTTTGTGGGAGCTCTACGAGCAGTACTTC.

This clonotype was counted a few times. The DNA of the CDR3 is TGTGCCTGGAGTGTACTTCGAGAGACCCAGTACTTC. This codes for CAWSVLRETQYF. This chain uses TRBV30 with TRBJ2-5; unclear D gene. This CDR3 is 12 amino acids long. Germline V gene lookup returns CDR1 GTSNPN and CDR2 SVGIG (reference sequence). Trimming removed 0 bases from V and 4 bases from J, with 6 bases in between.

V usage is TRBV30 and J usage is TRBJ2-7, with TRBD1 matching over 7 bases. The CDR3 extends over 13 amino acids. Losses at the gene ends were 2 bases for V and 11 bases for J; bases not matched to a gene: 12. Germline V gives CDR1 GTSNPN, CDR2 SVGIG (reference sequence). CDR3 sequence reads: CAWSPNPGGLEYF. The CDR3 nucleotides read TGTGCCTGGAGTCCAAACCCAGGGGGATTGGAGTACTTC.

CDR3 coding DNA: TGCAGTGCTAGAGTTGGGGGGTCAGAGACCCAGTACTTC. Translation: CSARVGGSETQYF. V usage is TRBV20-1 and J usage is TRBJ2-5; D perhaps matches TRBD2 (6 bases). Deletions cut 1 base from V and 4 bases from J, with 10 bases between. This CDR3 contains 13 residues. The V gene's germline CDR1 is DFQATT and CDR2 SNEGSKA (reference sequence).

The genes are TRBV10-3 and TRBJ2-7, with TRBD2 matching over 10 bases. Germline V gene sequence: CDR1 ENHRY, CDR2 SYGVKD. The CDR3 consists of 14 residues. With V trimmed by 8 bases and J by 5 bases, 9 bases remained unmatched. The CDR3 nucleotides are TGTGCCATCGGGGACTCTAGCGGGAGCAACGAGCAGTACTTC. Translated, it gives CAIGDSSGSNEQYF.

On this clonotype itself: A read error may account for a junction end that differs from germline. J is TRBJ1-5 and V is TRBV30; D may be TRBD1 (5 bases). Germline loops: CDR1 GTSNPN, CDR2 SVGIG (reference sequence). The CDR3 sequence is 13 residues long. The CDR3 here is CAWSKGWNQPQLF. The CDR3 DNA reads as TGTGCCTGGAGTAAGGGGTGGAATCAGCCCCAGCTTTTT. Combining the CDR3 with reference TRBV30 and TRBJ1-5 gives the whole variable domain SQTIHQWPATLVQPVGSPLSLECTVEGTSNPNLYWYRQAAGRGLQLLFYSVGIGQISSEVPQNLSASRPQDRQFILSSKKLLLSDSGFYLCAWSKGWNQPQLFGDGTRLSIL.

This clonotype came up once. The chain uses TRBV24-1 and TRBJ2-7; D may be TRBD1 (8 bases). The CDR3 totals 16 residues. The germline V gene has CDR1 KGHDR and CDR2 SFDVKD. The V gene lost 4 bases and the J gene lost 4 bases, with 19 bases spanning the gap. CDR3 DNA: TGTGCCACCAGTGACCAGGGAGCGGGACAGGTGTACGAGCAGTACTTC. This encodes CATSDQGAGQVYEQYF.

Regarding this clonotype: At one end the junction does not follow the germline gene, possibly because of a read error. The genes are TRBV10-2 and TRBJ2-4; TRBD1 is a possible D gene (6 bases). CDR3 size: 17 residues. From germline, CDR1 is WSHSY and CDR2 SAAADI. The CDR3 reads CASSESYWGPAKNIQYF. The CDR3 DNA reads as TGTGCCAGCAGTGAGTCCTATTGGGGGCCAGCCAAAAACATTCAGTACTTC.

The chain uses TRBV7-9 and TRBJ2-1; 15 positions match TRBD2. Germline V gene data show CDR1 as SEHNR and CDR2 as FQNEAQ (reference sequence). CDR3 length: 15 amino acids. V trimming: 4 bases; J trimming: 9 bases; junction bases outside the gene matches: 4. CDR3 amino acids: CASSSGTSGRPEQFF. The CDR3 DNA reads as TGTGCCAGCAGCTCGGGGACTAGCGGGAGGCCTGAGCAGTTCTTC.

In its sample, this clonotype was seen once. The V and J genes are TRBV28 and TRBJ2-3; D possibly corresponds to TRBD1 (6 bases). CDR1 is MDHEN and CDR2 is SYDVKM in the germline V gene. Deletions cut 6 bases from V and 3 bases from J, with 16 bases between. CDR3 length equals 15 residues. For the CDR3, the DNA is TGTGCCAGCAGCCCCGACAAAGGGGGAACAGATACGCAGTATTTT. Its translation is CASSPDKGGTDTQYF.

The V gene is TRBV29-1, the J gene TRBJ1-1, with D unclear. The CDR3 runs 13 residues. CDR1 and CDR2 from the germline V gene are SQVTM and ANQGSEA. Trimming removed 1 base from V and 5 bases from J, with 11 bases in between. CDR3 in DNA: TGCAGCGTTGAAGGGATTTCGGAGACTGAAGCTTTCTTT. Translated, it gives CSVEGISETEAFF.

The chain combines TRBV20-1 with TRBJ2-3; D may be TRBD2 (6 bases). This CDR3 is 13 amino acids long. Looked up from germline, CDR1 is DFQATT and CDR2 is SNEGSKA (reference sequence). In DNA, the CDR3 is TGCAGGGGGAATAGCGGTTGCACAGATACGCAGTATTTT. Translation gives CRGNSGCTDTQYF.

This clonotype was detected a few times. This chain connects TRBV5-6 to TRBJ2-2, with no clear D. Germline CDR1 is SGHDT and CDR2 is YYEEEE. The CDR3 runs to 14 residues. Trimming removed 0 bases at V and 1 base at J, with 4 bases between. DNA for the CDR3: TGTGCCAGCAGCTTGGCTGGGAACACCGGGGAGCTGTTTTTT. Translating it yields CASSLAGNTGELFF.

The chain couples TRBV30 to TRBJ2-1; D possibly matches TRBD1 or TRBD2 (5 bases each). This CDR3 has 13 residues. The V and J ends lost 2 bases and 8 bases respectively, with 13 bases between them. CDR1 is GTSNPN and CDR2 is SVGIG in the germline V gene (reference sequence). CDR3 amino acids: CAWSRGVKDEQFF. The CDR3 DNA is TGTGCCTGGAGTAGGGGAGTAAAGGATGAGCAGTTCTTC. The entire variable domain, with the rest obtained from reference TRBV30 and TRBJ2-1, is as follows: SQTIHQWPATLVQPVGSPLSLECTVEGTSNPNLYWYRQAAGRGLQLLFYSVGIGQISSEVPQNLSASRPQDRQFILSSKKLLLSDSGFYLCAWSRGVKDEQFFGPGTRLTVL.

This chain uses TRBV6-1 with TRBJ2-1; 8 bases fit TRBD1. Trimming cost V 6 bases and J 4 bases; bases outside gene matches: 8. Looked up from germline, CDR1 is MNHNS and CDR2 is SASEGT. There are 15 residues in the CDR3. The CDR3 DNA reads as TGTGCCAGCAGAATAAGACAGGGGCTTTACAATGAGCAGTTCTTC. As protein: CASRIRQGLYNEQFF.

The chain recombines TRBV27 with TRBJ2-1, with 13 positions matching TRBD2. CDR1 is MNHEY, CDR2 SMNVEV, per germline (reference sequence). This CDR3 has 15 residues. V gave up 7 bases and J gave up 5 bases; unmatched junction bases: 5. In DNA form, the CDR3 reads TGTGCCAGCAAAACCGGGACTAGCGGGAACAATGAGCAGTTCTTC. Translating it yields CASKTGTSGNNEQFF.

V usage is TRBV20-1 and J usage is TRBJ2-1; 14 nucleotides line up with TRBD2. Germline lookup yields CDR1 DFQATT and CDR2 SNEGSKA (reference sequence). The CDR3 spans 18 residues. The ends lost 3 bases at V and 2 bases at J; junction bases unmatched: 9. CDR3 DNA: TGCAGTGCTAGGAGGGGACTAGCGGGAGAAAAGCCCTACAATGAGCAGTTCTTC. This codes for CSARRGLAGEKPYNEQFF.

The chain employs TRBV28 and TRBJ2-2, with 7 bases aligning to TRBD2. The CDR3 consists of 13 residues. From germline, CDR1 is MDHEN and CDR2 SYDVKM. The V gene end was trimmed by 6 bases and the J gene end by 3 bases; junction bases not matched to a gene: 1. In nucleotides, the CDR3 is TGTGCCAGCAGGCGGGAGTACACCGGGGAGCTGTTTTTT. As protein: CASRREYTGELFF.

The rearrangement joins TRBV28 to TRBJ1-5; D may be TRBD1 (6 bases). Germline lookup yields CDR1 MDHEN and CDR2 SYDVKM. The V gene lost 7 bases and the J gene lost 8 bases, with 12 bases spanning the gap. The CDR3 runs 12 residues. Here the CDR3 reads CASNRDMEPQHF. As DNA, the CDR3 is TGTGCCAGCAACAGGGATATGGAGCCCCAGCATTTT.

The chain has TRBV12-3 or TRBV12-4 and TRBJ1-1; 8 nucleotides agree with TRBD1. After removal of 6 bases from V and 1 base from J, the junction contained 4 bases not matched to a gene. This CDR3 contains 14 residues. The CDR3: CASRGTGSNTEAFF. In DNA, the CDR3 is TGTGCCAGCAGGGGGACAGGATCGAACACTGAAGCTTTCTTT.

The CDR3 DNA is TGCAGCGTTCTACGGGCGGACCGGGCTGTGGATGGCTACACCTTC. Protein sequence: CSVLRADRAVDGYTF. The V gene is TRBV29-1, the J gene TRBJ1-2; D remains unclear. Germline loops: CDR1 SQVTM, CDR2 ANQGSEA. V was pared by 5 bases and J by 6 bases, with 22 bases between. The CDR3 length is 15 residues. The whole variable domain, remainder taken from reference TRBV29-1 and TRBJ1-2, is SAVISQKPSRDICQRGTSLTIQCQVDSQVTMMFWYRQQPGQSLTLIATANQGSEATYESGFVIDKFPISRPNLTFSTLTVSNMSPEDSSIYLCSVLRADRAVDGYTFGSGTRLTVV.